This T cell receptor (beta chain) derives from a study of monozygotic twins with inflammatory bowel disease. Note on this clonotype: The antigen is unknown.

Germline CDR1 reads LGHDT; CDR2 reads YNNKEL (reference sequence). This CDR3 contains 15 residues. TCRdb re-called the 5' RACE reads; one entry per CDR3 protein, DNA not given. The sample table sets out about 330,000 distinct CDR3 sequences. Regarding the study as a whole: Sharing of clonotypes with others was lower in IBD patients than in healthy twins, and this was especially so with disease activity.

The receptor was isolated from a human donor with ulcerative colitis or Crohn's disease, or a healthy co-twin of an affected twin (not recorded which). The chain recombines TRBV3-1 with TRBJ2-7. Sequencing used blood. CDR3 amino acids: CASSPRSVGSYEQYF.